This TCR beta chain was identified during a study of cytomegalovirus exposure and HLA in healthy donors. Study-level points and caveats: TCR beta sequences numbering around 15,000 were associated with HLA alleles at 0.05 false discovery rate in a later analysis. Per published reports, the classifier diagnosed cytomegalovirus status with high specificity and sensitivity. TCR beta V- and J-gene trimming, according to a later analysis, was linked to a missense DCLRE1C variant.

The PCR contained 60 Vbeta and 13 Jbeta primers. Assay used: immunoSEQ multiplex PCR; TCRdb lists only in-frame clones, some missing. The sample has some 150,000 clones, over 60% seen once; the top ten hold roughly 0.7%. The CDR3 consists of 14 residues. Germline V CDR1 and CDR2: SNHLY, FYNNEI. Deletions cut 4 bases from V and 2 bases from J, with 11 bases between. Regarding this clone: Its antigen is currently unknown.

The TCR was taken from a male donor in good health and CMV-seronegative. V is TRBV2 and J is TRBJ1-1, with D perhaps matching TRBD1 (6 bases). Sequenced material: PBMCs. The CDR3 protein is CASSALQGNTEAFF. For the CDR3, the DNA is TGTGCCAGCAGTGCACTACAGGGAAACACTGAAGCTTTCTTT.